This note documents a single T cell receptor beta chain sequence. Its specificity is unknown. This sample is drawn from a study of persistence of HIV-infected CD4 T cells. Sequencing used immunoSEQ version 4 in survey mode. Profiling relied on immunoSEQ multiplex PCR, and the TCRdb table lists in-frame clones only, not all of them. The data contain about 7,000 clones, around three quarters of them singletons. Lysates of CMV-infected fibroblasts at about 10 ug/mL stimulated these cells. Responding CD4+ T cells were sorted by upregulation of both CD40 ligand and CD69. V dropped 5 bases and J dropped 3; count of bases not matched to a gene: 9. The CDR3 is 15 amino acids. The germline V gene encodes CDR1 SNHLY and CDR2 FYNNEI.

V is TRBV2 and J is TRBJ2-7; 8 nucleotides match TRBD1. The TCR comes from an adult woman with HIV who was CMV-seropositive. The specimen comprised CD4+ T cells sorted from PBMCs after roughly 18-hour stimulation, sampled from a patient who received antiretroviral therapy. CDR3: CASSYHGTGDYEQYF. The CDR3 DNA reads as TGTGCCAGCAGTTATCACGGGACAGGAGACTACGAGCAGTACTTC. The complete variable domain, with remaining parts taken from reference TRBV2 and TRBJ2-7, reads EPEVTQTPSHQVTQMGQEVILRCVPISNHLYFYWYRQILGQKVEFLVSFYNNEISEKSEIFDDQFSVERPDGSNFTLKIRSTKLEDSAMYFCASSYHGTGDYEQYFGPGTRLTVT.